This section outlines one T cell receptor (beta chain) sequence together with its context. The record originates from a study of blood T cell repertoires in COVID-19. Across the whole study: Acute and convalescent COVID-19 samples came from the United States, Italy and Spain. From T cells, B-cell-depleted T cells, or PBMCs came the material, which was cDNA or gDNA.

The protocol was immunoSEQ multiplex PCR, while the TCRdb copy is restricted to in-frame clones and leaves out a portion. The sample records 160,000 or so clones, approximately 82% being singletons. Donors were grouped by their self-reported clinical history. The CDR3 totals 18 residues. From germline, CDR1 is LGHNA and CDR2 YNFKEQ. V was cut by 0 bases and J by 0 bases, with 17 bases left in between. The receptor was isolated from a man aged 45-60 years who had recovered from COVID-19. This chain joins TRBV4-2 and TRBJ1-2, with TRBD1 as a possible D gene (5 bases). Sequencing used PBMCs or T cells enriched from blood (not recorded which). The CDR3 loop is CASSQDDSLFTSNYGYTF. Here the CDR3 DNA reads TGTGCCAGCAGCCAAGACGACAGCCTGTTTACCTCTAACTATGGCTACACCTTC.